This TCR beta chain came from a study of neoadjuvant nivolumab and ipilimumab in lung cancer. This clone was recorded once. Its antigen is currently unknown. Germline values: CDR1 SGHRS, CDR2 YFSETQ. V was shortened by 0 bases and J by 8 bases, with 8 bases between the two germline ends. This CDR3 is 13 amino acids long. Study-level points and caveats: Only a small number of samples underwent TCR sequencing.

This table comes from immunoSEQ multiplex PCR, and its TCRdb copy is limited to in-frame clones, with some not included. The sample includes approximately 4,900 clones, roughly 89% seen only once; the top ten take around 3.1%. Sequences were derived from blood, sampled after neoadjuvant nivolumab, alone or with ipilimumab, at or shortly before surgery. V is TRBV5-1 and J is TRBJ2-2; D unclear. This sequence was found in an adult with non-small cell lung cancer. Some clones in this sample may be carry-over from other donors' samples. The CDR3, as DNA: TGCGCCAGCAGCTTGGCCCAAAGGGGGGAGCTGTTTTTT. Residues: CASSLAQRGELFF.